This TCR beta chain appears in the sequencing data of a study of Graves' ophthalmopathy and Graves' hyperthyroidism (dated by TCRdb to between 2017 and 2018). The study in broad terms: Peripheral blood was collected at initial diagnosis, before any treatment. In total, around 140 blood samples were TCR-sequenced: around 42 ophthalmopathy, about 75 hyperthyroidism and some 17 hyperthyroidism-to-ophthalmopathy patients. T-cell repertoires of thyroid tissue and blood were compared in more than 5 hyperthyroidism patients. To tell Graves' ophthalmopathy apart from Graves' hyperthyroidism, and to predict which patients would progress to ophthalmopathy, the study relied on TCR beta repertoire signatures. Following sampling, methimazole starting at 30 mg daily was administered to hyperthyroidism patients, and high-dose intravenous methylprednisolone was administered to ophthalmopathy patients. To explore V-J signatures that distinguish ophthalmopathy from hyperthyroidism, a discovery set of 90 to 100 patients was enrolled, made up of roughly 41 with ophthalmopathy and around 60 with stable hyperthyroidism. An independent validation cohort comprised roughly 20 hyperthyroidism patients and 15 to 17 patients who later progressed from hyperthyroidism to ophthalmopathy. Overall results and qualifications from the work: In cross-validation, the 13-signature model distinguished ophthalmopathy from stable hyperthyroidism with around 90% sensitivity and 81% to 82% specificity, while in the test set the corresponding values were around 79% and 71%. Most expanded thyroid clonotypes with frequency above 0.001 were also detected in blood, suggesting blood repertoires may reflect the thyroid immune response. In validation, the model predicted ophthalmopathy progression with about 70% sensitivity and 72.22% specificity; some twelve predicted patients were CT-confirmed with GO in a median of approximately 6.5 months. No statistical method was used to predetermine the sample size, and group allocation was not hidden from the investigators.

CDR1 LGHNA and CDR2 YNFKEQ are derived from the germline V gene. Trimming accounts for 1 base at V and 0 bases at J, while the number of junction bases matched to no gene is 0. Measured from the cysteine to the phenylalanine, the CDR3 is 15 residues long. Just CDR3 DNA is preserved here, 45 bases in frame from base 1. For repertoire sequencing, TCR beta CDR3 regions were amplified from RNA transcripts. A first-round RT-PCR used HTBI primers with the Qiagen OneStep RT-PCR kit, followed by a second-round multiplex PCR, size selection and purification. Sequencing of the libraries was carried out on an Illumina HiSeq2000 in paired-end mode with 100 bp reads. On the study's bioinformatics: Reads were processed with SOAPnuke, discarding reads with adapters, uncalled bases, mean Phred below 15, or no exact constant-primer or identifier match. High-quality paired reads were merged with COPE v1.2.5. Each unique nucleotide sequence was defined as a clonotype, and clonotypes were aligned to IMGT TRB V, D and J references with MiTCR v1.1. Analysis was restricted to V-J combinations with a frequency above 0.0001, which covered roughly 99% of repertoires. For each V-J combination, a TCR clonal expansion and chaos score was defined as the ratio of F50 clonal expansion to chaos observed in the TCRdist matrix. Welch's t-statistics and random forest were used to reduce features to about a dozen V-J combinations, which were fed into a naive Bayes classifier. The Morisita-Horn index was used to measure how similar the thyroid and blood repertoires were. In-frame beta chains were kept once TCRdb had trimmed the public reads at Q25 with fastp and called clones with MiXCR. Rows are combined by CDR3 protein, so each entry shows the most common genes and DNA. What appears here as the V and J calls and clone size reflects TCRdb's work, not the paper's. Counted in this sample were under 350,000 distinct CDR3 sequences; 15% to 20% of them appeared once. Roughly an eighth of the sample is in the top ten clones.

The table lists this clonotype with many counts. Its cognate antigen has yet to be identified. Per-nucleotide qualities are absent, and no much larger clonotype sits a single base away. Ophthalmopathy patients were characterized by moderately to severely active disease, a Clinical Activity Score of at least 3, a NOSPECS grade of at least 4, and a disease duration under 3 months. Anyone with other autoimmune diseases, uncontrolled infections, pregnancy or lactation was excluded from the study. Diagnosis was based on clinical symptoms, serum thyroxine, TRAb, thyroid ultrasound and orbital computed tomography. PBMCs were isolated from approximately 10 ml of fresh peripheral blood by Ficoll-Paque density gradient centrifugation. Total RNA was extracted using Trizol reagent, and RNA quality was checked on an Agilent 2100 Bioanalyzer.

The V and J segments used are TRBV4-2 and TRBJ1-3; 7 central nucleotides agree with TRBD1. The sample consisted of peripheral blood. This clonotype was sampled from an adult man with Graves' ophthalmopathy. Here is the DNA: TGTGCCAGCAGCCAAGGGGACAGCTCTGGAAACACCATATATTTT. The translation is CASSQGDSSGNTIYF.